This TCR beta chain was identified in a study of blood T cell repertoires in COVID-19. Study-level information: The study drew acute and convalescent COVID-19 samples from the United States, Italy and Spain. From T cells, B-cell-depleted T cells, or PBMCs came the material, which was cDNA or gDNA.

In this sample, this clone turned up a few times. From germline, CDR1 is SNHLY and CDR2 FYNNEI. The CDR3 extends over 16 amino acids. V was trimmed by 4 bases and J by 6 bases, leaving 16 bases between them. In the authors' workflow: Amplification from reference gene primers served as the basis for estimated nucleated cell counts. Sequenced by immunoSEQ multiplex PCR; TCRdb stores in-frame clones only, minus some. V, J and clone size derive from that table, while D and trimming were established from the DNA sequence. The sample lists 70,000 or so clones, over 65% occurring once. This clonotype was obtained from a woman aged 65 to 85 with acute or convalescent COVID-19. The sequenced sample consisted of peripheral blood. This sequence joins TRBV2 and TRBJ1-6; D remains unclear. The CDR3 DNA reads as TGTGCCAGCAGTGTGTCCGGGGTGACGGGTAATTCACCCCTCCACTTT. Encoded protein: CASSVSGVTGNSPLHF.